Listed here is a single T cell receptor (beta chain). These data are taken from a study of blood T cell repertoires in COVID-19. For the study at large: Researchers got acute and convalescent COVID-19 samples from the United States, Italy and Spain.

Germline CDR1 and CDR2: MNHEY and SVGEGT. V was clipped by 0 bases and J by 5 bases; unmatched bases: 7. This CDR3 contains 16 residues. Generated by immunoSEQ multiplex PCR, the TCRdb table keeps only in-frame clones and is missing some. Here the sample spans 180,000 or so clones, around 85% being singletons. The chain uses TRBV6-2 or TRBV6-3 and TRBJ1-2, with 9 bases identical to TRBD1. Specimen: peripheral blood. The receptor comes from a woman of 80 years or more with acute or convalescent COVID-19. CDR3 sequence reads: CASSYSPLDRGYGYTF. The CDR3, as DNA: TGTGCCAGCAGTTACTCGCCTCTCGACAGGGGGTATGGCTACACCTTC.